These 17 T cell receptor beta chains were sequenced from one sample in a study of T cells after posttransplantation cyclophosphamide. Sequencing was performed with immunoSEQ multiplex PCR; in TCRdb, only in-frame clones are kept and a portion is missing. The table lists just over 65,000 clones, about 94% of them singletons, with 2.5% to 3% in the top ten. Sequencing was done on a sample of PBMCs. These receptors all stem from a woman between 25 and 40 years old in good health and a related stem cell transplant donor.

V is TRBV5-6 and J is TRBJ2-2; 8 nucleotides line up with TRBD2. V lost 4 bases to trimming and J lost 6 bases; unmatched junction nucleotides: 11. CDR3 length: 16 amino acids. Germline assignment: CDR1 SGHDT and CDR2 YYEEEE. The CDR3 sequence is CASSDSGGPTPGELFF. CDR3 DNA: TGTGCCAGCAGCGACTCGGGGGGGCCAACCCCCGGGGAGCTGTTTTTT.

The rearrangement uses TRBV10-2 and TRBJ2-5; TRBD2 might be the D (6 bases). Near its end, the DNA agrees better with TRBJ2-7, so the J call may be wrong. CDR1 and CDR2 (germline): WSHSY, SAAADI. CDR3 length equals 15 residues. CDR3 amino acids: CASTPGAGSSYEQYF. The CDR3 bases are TGCGCCAGCACCCCTGGCGCCGGGAGCTCCTACGAGCAGTACTTC.

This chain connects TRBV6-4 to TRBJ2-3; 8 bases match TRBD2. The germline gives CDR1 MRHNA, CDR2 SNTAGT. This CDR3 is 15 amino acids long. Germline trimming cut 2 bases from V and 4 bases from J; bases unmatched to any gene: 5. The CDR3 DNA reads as TGTGCCAGCAGTGACGGGCGGGGGGCGGCAGATACGCAGTATTTT. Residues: CASSDGRGAADTQYF.

In DNA form, the CDR3 reads TGTGCCAGCAGGAGAGGGACCGAGCGGTTAGCTTTCTTT. This gives the protein CASRRGTERLAFF. V and J are TRBV7-2 and TRBJ1-1, with D possibly being TRBD1 (5 bases). Germline assignment: CDR1 SGHTA and CDR2 FQGNSA. The CDR3 totals 13 residues. V dropped 6 bases and J dropped 10 bases, with 18 bases sitting between them.

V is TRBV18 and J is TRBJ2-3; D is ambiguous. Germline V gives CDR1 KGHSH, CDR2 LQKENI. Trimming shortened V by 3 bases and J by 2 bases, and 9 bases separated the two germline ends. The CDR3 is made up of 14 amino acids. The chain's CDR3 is CASSPETVTDTQYF. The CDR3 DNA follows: TGTGCCAGCTCACCCGAGACTGTCACAGATACGCAGTATTTT.

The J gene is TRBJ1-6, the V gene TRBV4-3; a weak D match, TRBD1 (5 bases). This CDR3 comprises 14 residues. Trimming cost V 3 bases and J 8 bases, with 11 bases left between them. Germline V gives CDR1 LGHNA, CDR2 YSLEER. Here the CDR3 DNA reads TGCGCCAGCAGCCATAGGGACCGAGATTCACCCCTCCACTTT. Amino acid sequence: CASSHRDRDSPLHF.

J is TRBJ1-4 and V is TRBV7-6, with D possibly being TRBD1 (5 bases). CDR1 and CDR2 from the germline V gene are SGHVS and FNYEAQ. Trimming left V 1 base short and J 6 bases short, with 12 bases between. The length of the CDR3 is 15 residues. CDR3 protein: CASSLEWQGYEKLFF. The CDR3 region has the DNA TGTGCCAGCAGCTTAGAGTGGCAGGGTTATGAAAAACTGTTTTTT.

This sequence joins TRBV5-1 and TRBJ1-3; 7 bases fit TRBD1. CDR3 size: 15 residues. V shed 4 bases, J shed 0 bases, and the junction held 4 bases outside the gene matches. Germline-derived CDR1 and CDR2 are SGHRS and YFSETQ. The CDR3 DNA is TGCGCCAGCAGCAGGACAGGAGACTCTGGAAACACCATATATTTT. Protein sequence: CASSRTGDSGNTIYF.

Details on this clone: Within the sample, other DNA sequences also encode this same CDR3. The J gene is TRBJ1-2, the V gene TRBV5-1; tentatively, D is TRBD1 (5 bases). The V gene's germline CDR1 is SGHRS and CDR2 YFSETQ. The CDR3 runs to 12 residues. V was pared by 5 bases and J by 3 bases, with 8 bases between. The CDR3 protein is CASSWGDYGYTF. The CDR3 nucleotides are TGCGCCAGCAGTTGGGGGGACTATGGCTACACCTTC.

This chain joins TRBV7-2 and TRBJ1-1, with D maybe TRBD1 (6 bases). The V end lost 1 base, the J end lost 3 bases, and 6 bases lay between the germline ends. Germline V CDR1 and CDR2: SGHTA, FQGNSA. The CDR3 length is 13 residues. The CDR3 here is CASSLDRDTEAFF. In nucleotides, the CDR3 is TGTGCCAGCAGCTTAGACAGGGACACTGAAGCTTTCTTT.

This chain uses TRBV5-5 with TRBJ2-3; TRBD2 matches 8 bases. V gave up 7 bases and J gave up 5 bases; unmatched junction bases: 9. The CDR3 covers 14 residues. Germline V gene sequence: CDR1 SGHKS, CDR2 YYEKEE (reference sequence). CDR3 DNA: TGTGCCAGCTCTGGGACTAGACAAATAGATACGCAGTATTTT. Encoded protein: CASSGTRQIDTQYF.

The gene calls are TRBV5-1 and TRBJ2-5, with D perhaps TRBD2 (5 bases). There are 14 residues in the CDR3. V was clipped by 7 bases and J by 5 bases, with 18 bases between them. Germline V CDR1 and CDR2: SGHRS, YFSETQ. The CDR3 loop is CASYFPGSGETQYF. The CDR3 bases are TGCGCCAGCTACTTCCCGGGATCTGGGGAGACCCAGTACTTC.

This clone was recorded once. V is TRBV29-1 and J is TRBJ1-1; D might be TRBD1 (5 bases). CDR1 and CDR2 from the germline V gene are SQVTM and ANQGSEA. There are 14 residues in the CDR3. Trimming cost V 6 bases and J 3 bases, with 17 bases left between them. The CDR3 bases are TGCAGCGTGGCCCCAGGGCTACTTCACACTGAAGCTTTCTTT. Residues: CSVAPGLLHTEAFF.

The CDR3 region is CASRPGQPFTDTQYF. The CDR3 coding sequence is TGTGCCAGCAGACCGGGACAGCCATTCACAGATACGCAGTATTTT. The rearrangement joins TRBV6-5 to TRBJ2-3; 7 positions match TRBD1. Germline values: CDR1 MNHEY, CDR2 SVGAGI. This CDR3 region has 15 residues. The V gene end was trimmed by 6 bases and the J gene end by 2 bases; junction bases not matched to a gene: 8.

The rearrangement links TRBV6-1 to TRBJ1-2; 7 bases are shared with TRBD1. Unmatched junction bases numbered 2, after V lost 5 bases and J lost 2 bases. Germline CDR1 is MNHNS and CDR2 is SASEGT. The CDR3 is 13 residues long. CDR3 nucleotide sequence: TGTGCCAGCAGTCCGACAGGGAACTATGGCTACACCTTC. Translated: CASSPTGNYGYTF.

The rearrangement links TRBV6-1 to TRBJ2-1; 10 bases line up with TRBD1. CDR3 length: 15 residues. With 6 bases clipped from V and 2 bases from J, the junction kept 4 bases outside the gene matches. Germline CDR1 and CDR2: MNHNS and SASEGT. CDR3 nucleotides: TGTGCCAGCAGCCGGACAGGGGGAACCTACAATGAGCAGTTCTTC. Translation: CASSRTGGTYNEQFF.

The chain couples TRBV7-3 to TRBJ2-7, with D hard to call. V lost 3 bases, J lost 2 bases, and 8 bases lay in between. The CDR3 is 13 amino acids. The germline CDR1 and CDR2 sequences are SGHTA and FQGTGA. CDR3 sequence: CASSFPGPYEQYF. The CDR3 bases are TGTGCCAGCAGCTTCCCGGGCCCCTACGAGCAGTACTTC.